One and the same sample provided the 23 T cell receptor beta chains below, sequenced in a study of T cell responses to AZD1222 COVID-19 vaccine (dated by TCRdb to the early 2020s). Receptors were amplified or captured by the immunoSEQ multiplex PCR assay. Sourced from immuneACCESS, this table was stored by TCRdb with only in-frame sequences that have V and J called. A share of the clones is absent; for the studies checked, an unresolved V gene accounts for under half, and the remainder has no known explanation. The table for this sample lists roughly 260,000 clones; approximately 95% of them were counted only once. Clones ranked in the top ten supply roughly 0.51% of the sample. The time point label on this specimen signifies: baseline before first vaccination. The input for sequencing was peripheral blood, taken on day 0 of AZD1222 vaccination. The source of these receptors is an adult in good health.

This chain links TRBV25-1 with TRBJ1-2; TRBD1 matches at 9 bases. The germline V gene encodes CDR1 MGHDK and CDR2 SYGVNS. The CDR3 is 13 residues long. The trim removed 4 bases at V and 11 bases at J, leaving 8 bases unmatched. In nucleotides, the CDR3 is TGTGCCAGCAGTGGGGCCGGGACAGGGCCTTACACCTTC. Residues: CASSGAGTGPYTF.

V gene TRBV20-1 combines with J gene TRBJ2-3, with no clear D. The V and J ends lost 0 bases and 6 bases respectively, with 4 bases between them. Germline V gene sequence: CDR1 DFQATT, CDR2 SNEGSKA (reference sequence). The CDR3 is made up of 11 amino acids. CDR3 coding DNA: TGCAGTGCTAGAGACATGGATACGCAGTATTTT. Translating gives CSARDMDTQYF.

The chain employs TRBV28 and TRBJ2-7; D is unresolved. CDR1 and CDR2 from the germline V gene are MDHEN and SYDVKM. The CDR3 consists of 11 residues. V gave up 3 bases and J gave up 3 bases, with 3 bases separating them. The CDR3 nucleotides read TGTGCCAGCAGTTTTCTCTACGAGCAGTACTTC. Translating gives CASSFLYEQYF.

This sequence joins TRBV30 and TRBJ2-7, with a weak D call TRBD2 (5 bases). Trimming pared 3 bases from V and 3 bases from J, leaving 18 bases between. This CDR3 region has 15 residues. Germline CDR1 and CDR2: GTSNPN and SVGIG (reference sequence). The DNA for the CDR3 is TGTGCCTGGAGCGAAGTCGGACTGGAGCTCTACGAGCAGTACTTC. Its translation: CAWSEVGLELYEQYF.

V and J are TRBV3-1 (or the pseudogene TRBV3-2) and TRBJ2-1, with 11 positions matching TRBD2. Trimming at V came to 1 base and at J to 4 bases, leaving 3 bases not matched to a gene. The germline gives CDR1 LGHDT, CDR2 YNNKEL (reference sequence). This CDR3 comprises 16 residues. The chain's CDR3 is CASSQAGLAGYNEQFF. The CDR3 nucleotides are TGTGCCAGCAGCCAAGCCGGACTAGCGGGTTACAATGAGCAGTTCTTC.

The chain recombines TRBV7-8 with TRBJ1-2; D remains unclear. V was pared by 5 bases and J by 6 bases, with 19 bases between. The germline CDR1 and CDR2 sequences are SGHVS and FQNEAQ. The CDR3 contains 15 residues. CDR3 sequence reads: CASSPQQVSSDGYTF. For the CDR3, the DNA is TGTGCCAGCAGCCCCCAGCAGGTATCCTCCGATGGCTACACCTTC.

The chain has TRBV15 and TRBJ1-6; 9 nucleotides line up with TRBD1. Germline V CDR1 and CDR2: LNHNV, YYDKDF (reference sequence). This CDR3 has 16 amino acids. V was pared by 0 bases and J by 9 bases, with 6 bases of the junction left unmatched. CDR3 bases: TGTGCCACCAGCAGAGATCCTGGACAGGGGAGTTCACCCCTCCACTTT. This encodes CATSRDPGQGSSPLHF.

In its sample, this clone was seen a few times. The chain recombines TRBV7-6 with TRBJ2-7, with TRBD2 as a possible D gene (6 bases). CDR3 length: 13 residues. Trimming shortened V by 4 bases and J by 5 bases, and 12 bases separated the two germline ends. Per germline, CDR1 SGHVS and CDR2 FNYEAQ. CDR3 sequence: CASSSGVKDEQYF. The CDR3 DNA is TGTGCCAGCAGCTCGGGGGTTAAGGACGAGCAGTACTTC.

This clone came up a few times. The rearrangement uses TRBV5-4 and TRBJ2-5; 13 bases match TRBD2. This CDR3 spans 16 amino acids. V was clipped by 4 bases and J by 2 bases; unmatched bases: 5. The germline V gene has CDR1 SGHNT and CDR2 YYREEE (reference sequence). CDR3 protein: CASSTGLAGAQETQYF. The DNA of the CDR3 is TGTGCCAGCAGCACCGGACTAGCGGGGGCACAAGAGACCCAGTACTTC. The full variable domain, completed using reference TRBV5-4 and TRBJ2-5, is ETGVTQSPTHLIKTRGQQVTLRCSSQSGHNTVSWYQQALGQGPQFIFQYYREEENGRGNFPPRFSGLQFPNYSSELNVNALELDDSALYLCASSTGLAGAQETQYFGPGTRLLVL.

The V and J genes are TRBV6-4 and TRBJ2-3; the D gene is possibly TRBD2 (5 bases). Trimming shortened V by 3 bases and J by 4 bases, and 11 bases separated the two germline ends. The CDR3 runs 14 residues. Germline-derived CDR1 and CDR2 are MRHNA and SNTAGT. The chain's CDR3 is CASSDEGVPDTQYF. The CDR3 bases are TGTGCCAGCAGTGATGAGGGAGTCCCAGATACGCAGTATTTT.

The gene calls are TRBV20-1 and TRBJ1-4, with unresolved D. Germline CDR1 DFQATT, CDR2 SNEGSKA (reference sequence). Trimming shortened V by 6 bases and J by 8 bases, and 7 bases separated the two germline ends. The CDR3 contains 10 residues. The CDR3, as DNA: TGCAGTGCAGGGTCGGAAAAACTGTTTTTT. It specifies CSAGSEKLFF.

This chain links TRBV3-1 (or the pseudogene TRBV3-2) with TRBJ2-2, with D possibly being TRBD2 (6 bases). The germline V gene encodes CDR1 LGHDT and CDR2 YNNKEL (reference sequence). V dropped 4 bases and J dropped 1 base, with 10 bases sitting between them. The CDR3 length is 15 residues. In DNA form, the CDR3 reads TGTGCCAGCAGCCGGACTACCCAGAACACCGGGGAGCTGTTTTTT. This codes for CASSRTTQNTGELFF.

The chain joins TRBV3-1 (or the pseudogene TRBV3-2) to TRBJ2-7, with 8 nucleotides matching TRBD1. There are 15 residues in the CDR3. V was clipped by 3 bases and J by 2 bases; unmatched bases: 6. The germline V gene encodes CDR1 LGHDT and CDR2 YNNKEL (reference sequence). The CDR3 sequence is CASSHRRTGPYEQYF. The CDR3 DNA sequence: TGTGCCAGCAGCCACCGACGGACAGGGCCCTACGAGCAGTACTTC.

CDR3 coding DNA: TGTGCCAGTAGTATAAATAGGTCCCCAGGCAATCAGCCCCAGCATTTT. The encoded protein is CASSINRSPGNQPQHF. The V gene is TRBV19, the J gene TRBJ1-5; no reliable D call. Between the trimmed V and J ends, which lost 2 bases and 2 bases, there was a span of 13 bases. CDR1 and CDR2 (germline): LNHDA, SQIVND (reference sequence). This CDR3 has 16 amino acids.

The gene calls are TRBV19 and TRBJ2-3; D call uncertain. The V end was cut by 3 bases, the J end by 6 bases, with 7 bases between. The CDR3 runs 12 residues. The germline V gene has CDR1 LNHDA and CDR2 SQIVND (reference sequence). CDR3 amino acids: CASSIFPDTQYF. The DNA for the CDR3 is TGTGCCAGTAGTATTTTTCCGGATACGCAGTATTTT.

The rearrangement joins TRBV10-3 to TRBJ2-7; D unclear. The germline V and J ends were trimmed by 2 bases and 5 bases, with 13 bases remaining between them. CDR1 is ENHRY, CDR2 SYGVKD, per germline. This CDR3 has 14 residues. The CDR3 region is CAISEIRRADEQYF. The CDR3 DNA sequence: TGTGCCATCAGTGAGATTCGACGTGCCGACGAGCAGTACTTC.

V usage is TRBV28 and J usage is TRBJ1-2; 7 bases match TRBD1. With 4 bases clipped from V and 4 bases from J, the junction kept 12 bases outside the gene matches. Germline loops: CDR1 MDHEN, CDR2 SYDVKM. There are 16 residues in the CDR3. For the CDR3, the DNA is TGTGCCAGCAGTTCGCCGACAGGGAGAAGGGGCTATGGCTACACCTTC. It codes for CASSSPTGRRGYGYTF.

The J gene is TRBJ2-5, the V gene TRBV7-9, with 13 bases lining up with TRBD2. CDR3 length: 15 amino acids. Germline CDR1 reads SEHNR; CDR2 reads FQNEAQ (reference sequence). Trimming cost V 1 base and J 5 bases; bases outside gene matches: 1. CDR3 DNA: TGTGCCAGCAGCTTAGGGGGACTAGCGGGGGAGACCCAGTACTTC. Residues: CASSLGGLAGETQYF.

This sequence joins TRBV28 and TRBJ2-7, with D maybe TRBD2 (6 bases). Germline assignment: CDR1 MDHEN and CDR2 SYDVKM. Deletions cut 5 bases from V and 2 bases from J, with 7 bases between. The length of the CDR3 is 12 residues. CDR3 sequence: CASSSGPYEQYF. CDR3 nucleotides: TGTGCCAGCAGTAGCGGGCCCTACGAGCAGTACTTC.

This chain links TRBV28 with TRBJ2-3; 8 bases are shared with TRBD2. Germline values: CDR1 MDHEN, CDR2 SYDVKM. V trimming: 7 bases; J trimming: 3 bases; junction bases outside the gene matches: 9. The CDR3 extends over 15 amino acids. CDR3 nucleotides: TGTGCCAGCAAGGAGACTAGCGTTCCTACAGATACGCAGTATTTT. This gives the protein CASKETSVPTDTQYF.

The gene calls are TRBV20-1 and TRBJ2-1; possibly TRBD2 for D (6 bases). Trimming stripped 6 bases from V and 10 bases from J, with 10 bases between. The germline V gene encodes CDR1 DFQATT and CDR2 SNEGSKA (reference sequence). The CDR3 totals 10 residues. The DNA for the CDR3 is TGCAGTGCCACCCGGGAGGAGCAGTTCTTC. Amino acids: CSATREEQFF.

The gene calls are TRBV28 and TRBJ2-7; 7 positions agree with TRBD1. The germline V gene has CDR1 MDHEN and CDR2 SYDVKM. After removal of 0 bases from V and 5 bases from J, the junction contained 4 bases not matched to a gene. The CDR3 is 14 residues long. CDR3 residues: CASSLWDRSHEQYF. The CDR3 bases are TGTGCCAGCAGTTTATGGGACAGGTCCCACGAGCAGTACTTC.

The chain uses TRBV2 and TRBJ2-7; possibly TRBD1 for D (5 bases). The V end was cut by 7 bases, the J end by 2 bases, with 12 bases between. Looked up from germline, CDR1 is SNHLY and CDR2 is FYNNEI. The CDR3 is made up of 13 amino acids. The CDR3 nucleotides read TGTGCCAGCAAGGCAGGGTCCACCTACGAGCAGTACTTC. It translates to CASKAGSTYEQYF.